The sample holds many counts of the clone carrying this T cell receptor (beta chain). Antigen unknown. Germline V lookup: CDR1 SGHKS, CDR2 YYEKEE (reference sequence). The trim removed 4 bases at V and 4 bases at J, leaving 9 bases unmatched. The CDR3 covers 18 residues. The sample originates from a study of spatial heterogeneity in lung cancer. Across the study: Fewer alpha-chain than beta-chain sequences were consistently detected.

Study-wide results and limits: Tumor mutation count correlated with how many alpha and beta TCRs expanded intratumorally.

Via MiXCR, TCRdb re-called the 5' RACE reads, giving one row per CDR3 protein. The sample includes some 11,000 distinct CDR3 sequences, 5% to 6% seen only once; the top ten take around 11%. Time point: sample taken at primary tumor resection. Donors were 72 untreated early-stage non-small cell lung cancer patients. Sequencing of whole RNA from tumor, nontumor lung or frozen PBMC involved no sorting. J is TRBJ1-6 and V is TRBV5-5; 12 bases match TRBD1. The material sequenced was lung tumor tissue, taken at surgery. The sequence came from a male donor with early-stage non-small cell lung cancer. The CDR3 nucleotides are TGTGCCAGCAGCCTGGGACAGGGGGCTGATTCTTATAATTCACCCCTCCACTTT. Translating gives CASSLGQGADSYNSPLHF.